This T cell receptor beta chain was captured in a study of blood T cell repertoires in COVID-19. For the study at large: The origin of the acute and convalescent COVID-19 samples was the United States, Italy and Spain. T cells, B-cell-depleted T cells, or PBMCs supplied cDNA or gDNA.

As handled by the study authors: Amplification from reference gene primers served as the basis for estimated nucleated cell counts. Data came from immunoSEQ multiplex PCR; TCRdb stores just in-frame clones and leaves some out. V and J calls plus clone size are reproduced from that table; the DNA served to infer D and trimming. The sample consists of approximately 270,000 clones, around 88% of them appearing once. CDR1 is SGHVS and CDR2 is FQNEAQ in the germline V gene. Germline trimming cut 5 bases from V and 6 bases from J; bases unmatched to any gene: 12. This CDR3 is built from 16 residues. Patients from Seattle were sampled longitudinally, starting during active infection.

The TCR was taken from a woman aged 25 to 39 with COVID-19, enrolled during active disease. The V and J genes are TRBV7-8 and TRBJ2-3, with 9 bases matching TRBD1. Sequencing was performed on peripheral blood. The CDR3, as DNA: TGTGCCAGCAGCCCCACCGGGACAGGGTTCCCCGATACGCAGTATTTT. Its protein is CASSPTGTGFPDTQYF.